This T cell receptor (beta chain) was identified in a study of pediatric ulcerative colitis. This was a survey-level run. Clones were read by immunoSEQ multiplex PCR, and TCRdb kept only the in-frame ones, dropping some. The data contain more than 45,000 clones, around 87% of them seen just once; the ten biggest clones take up approximately 1.5%. Controls had normal endoscopy and no IBD diagnosis within a year. Looked up from germline, CDR1 is LGHNA and CDR2 is YNFKEQ. The CDR3 totals 14 residues. Unmatched junction bases numbered 4, after V lost 4 bases and J lost 6 bases. The sample holds one count of this clone.

The source material was blood. This receptor was taken from a boy aged 10-17 years who was a control in a study of pediatric ulcerative colitis. The chain has TRBV4-2 and TRBJ2-7; 12 bases align to TRBD1. This chain's CDR3 is CASSRDRGRSEQYF. The DNA of the CDR3 is TGTGCCAGCAGCCGGGACAGGGGGCGTAGCGAGCAGTACTTC.